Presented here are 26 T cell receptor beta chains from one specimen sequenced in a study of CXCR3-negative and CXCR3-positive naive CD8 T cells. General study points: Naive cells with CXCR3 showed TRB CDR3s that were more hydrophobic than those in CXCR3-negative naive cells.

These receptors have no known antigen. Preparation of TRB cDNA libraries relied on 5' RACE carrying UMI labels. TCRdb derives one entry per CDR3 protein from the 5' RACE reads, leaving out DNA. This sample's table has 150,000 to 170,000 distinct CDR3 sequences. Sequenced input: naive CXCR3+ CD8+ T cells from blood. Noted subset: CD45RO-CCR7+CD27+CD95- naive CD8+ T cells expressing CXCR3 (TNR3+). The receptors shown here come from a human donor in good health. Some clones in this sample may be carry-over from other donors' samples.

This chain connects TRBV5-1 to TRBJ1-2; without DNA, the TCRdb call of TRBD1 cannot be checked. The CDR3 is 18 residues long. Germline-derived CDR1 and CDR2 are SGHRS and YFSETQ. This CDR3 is CASSSDAGEPIYNYGYTF.

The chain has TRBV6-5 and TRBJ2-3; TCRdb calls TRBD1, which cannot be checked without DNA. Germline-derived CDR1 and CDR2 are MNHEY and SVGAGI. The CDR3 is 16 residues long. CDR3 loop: CASSYQGVGATDTQYF.

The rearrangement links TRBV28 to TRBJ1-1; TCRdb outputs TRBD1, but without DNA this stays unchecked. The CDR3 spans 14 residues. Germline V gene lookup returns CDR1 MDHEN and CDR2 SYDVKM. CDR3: CASSRRGQRAEAFF.

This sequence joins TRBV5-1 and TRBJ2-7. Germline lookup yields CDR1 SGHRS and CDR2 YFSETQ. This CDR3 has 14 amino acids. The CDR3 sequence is CASSPDGYSYEQYF.

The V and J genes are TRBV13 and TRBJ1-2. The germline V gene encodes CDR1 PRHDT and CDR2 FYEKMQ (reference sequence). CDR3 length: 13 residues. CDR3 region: CASTPWGLEGYTF.

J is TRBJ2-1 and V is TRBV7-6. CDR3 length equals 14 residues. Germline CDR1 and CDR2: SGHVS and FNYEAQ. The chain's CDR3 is CASSFLFISNEQFF.

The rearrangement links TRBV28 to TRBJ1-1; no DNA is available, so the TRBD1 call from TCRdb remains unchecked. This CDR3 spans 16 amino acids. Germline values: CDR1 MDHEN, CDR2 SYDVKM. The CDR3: CASRINPPGSNTEAFF. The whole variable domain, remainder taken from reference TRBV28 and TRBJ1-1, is DVKVTQSSRYLVKRTGEKVFLECVQDMDHENMFWYRQDPGLGLRLIYFSYDVKMKEKGDIPEGYSVSREKKERFSLILESASTNQTSMYLCASRINPPGSNTEAFFGQGTRLTVV.

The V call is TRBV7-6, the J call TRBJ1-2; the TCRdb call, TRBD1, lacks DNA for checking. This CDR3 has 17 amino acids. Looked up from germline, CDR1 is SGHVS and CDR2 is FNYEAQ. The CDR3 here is CASSLDDRSFSIYGYTF.

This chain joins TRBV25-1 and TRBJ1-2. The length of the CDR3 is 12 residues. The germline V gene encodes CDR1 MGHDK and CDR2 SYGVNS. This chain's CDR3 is CASSDISQGYTF.

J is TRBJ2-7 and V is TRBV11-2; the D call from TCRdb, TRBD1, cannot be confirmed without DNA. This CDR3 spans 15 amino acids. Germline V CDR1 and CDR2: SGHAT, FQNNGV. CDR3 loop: CASSFEPGHTYEQYF.

The CDR3 here is CSARDHETSAGELFF. V is TRBV20-1 and J is TRBJ2-2; without DNA, the TCRdb call of TRBD2 cannot be checked. This CDR3 is built from 15 residues. Germline CDR1 and CDR2: DFQATT and SNEGSKA (reference sequence).

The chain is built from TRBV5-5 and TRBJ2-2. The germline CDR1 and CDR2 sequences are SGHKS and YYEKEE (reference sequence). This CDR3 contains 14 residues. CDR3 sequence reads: CASSLAGNTGELFF.

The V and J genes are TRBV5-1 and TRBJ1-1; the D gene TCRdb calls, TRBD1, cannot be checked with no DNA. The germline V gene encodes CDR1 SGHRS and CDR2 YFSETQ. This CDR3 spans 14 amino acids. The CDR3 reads CASSVQGAGTEAFF.

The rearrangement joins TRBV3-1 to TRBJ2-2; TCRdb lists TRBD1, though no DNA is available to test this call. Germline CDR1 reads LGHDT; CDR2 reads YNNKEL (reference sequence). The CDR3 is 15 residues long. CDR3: CASSQHGTVTGELFF. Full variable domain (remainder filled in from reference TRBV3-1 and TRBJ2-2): DTAVSQTPKYLVTQMGNDKSIKCEQNLGHDTMYWYKQDSKKFLKIMFSYNNKELIINETVPNRFSPKSPDKAHLNLHINSLELGDSAVYFCASSQHGTVTGELFFGEGSRLTVL.

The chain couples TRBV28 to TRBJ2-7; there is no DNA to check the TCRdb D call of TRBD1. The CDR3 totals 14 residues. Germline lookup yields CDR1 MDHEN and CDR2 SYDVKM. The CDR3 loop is CASSLSTGSYEQYF. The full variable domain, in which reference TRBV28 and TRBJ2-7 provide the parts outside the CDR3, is DVKVTQSSRYLVKRTGEKVFLECVQDMDHENMFWYRQDPGLGLRLIYFSYDVKMKEKGDIPEGYSVSREKKERFSLILESASTNQTSMYLCASSLSTGSYEQYFGPGTRLTVT.

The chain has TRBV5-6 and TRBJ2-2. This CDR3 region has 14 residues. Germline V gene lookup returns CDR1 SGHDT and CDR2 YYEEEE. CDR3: CASSPAVASGELFF.

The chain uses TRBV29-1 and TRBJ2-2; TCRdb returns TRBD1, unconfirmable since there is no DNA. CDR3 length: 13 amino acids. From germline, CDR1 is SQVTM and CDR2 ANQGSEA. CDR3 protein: CSVDPYNTGELFF.

The CDR3 protein is CASSRSGDYTDTQYF. The V gene is TRBV28, the J gene TRBJ2-3; TCRdb returns TRBD2, unconfirmable since there is no DNA. The length of the CDR3 is 15 residues. CDR1 MDHEN and CDR2 SYDVKM come from the germline V gene.

CDR3 loop: CATSSPRDTQETQYF. This sequence joins TRBV15 and TRBJ2-5; TCRdb names TRBD1, which stays unverified in the absence of DNA. The CDR3 sequence is 15 residues long. Germline CDR1 LNHNV, CDR2 YYDKDF (reference sequence). The full variable domain, its missing parts supplied by reference TRBV15 and TRBJ2-5, is DAMVIQNPRYQVTQFGKPVTLSCSQTLNHNVMYWYQQKSSQAPKLLFHYYDKDFNNEADTPDNFQSRRPNTSFCFLDIRSPGLGDTAMYLCATSSPRDTQETQYFGPGTRLLVL.

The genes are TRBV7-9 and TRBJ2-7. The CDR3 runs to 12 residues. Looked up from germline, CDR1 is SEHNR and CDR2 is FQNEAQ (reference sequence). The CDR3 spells CASSIDVTEQYF.

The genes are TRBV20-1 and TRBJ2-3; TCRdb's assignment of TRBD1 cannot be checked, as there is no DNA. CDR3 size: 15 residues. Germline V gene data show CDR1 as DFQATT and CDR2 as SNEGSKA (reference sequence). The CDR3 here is CSAPEQGEPSDTQYF.

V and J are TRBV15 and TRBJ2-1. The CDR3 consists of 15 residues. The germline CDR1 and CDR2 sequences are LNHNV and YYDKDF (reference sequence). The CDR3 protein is CATSRGVSSYNEQFF.

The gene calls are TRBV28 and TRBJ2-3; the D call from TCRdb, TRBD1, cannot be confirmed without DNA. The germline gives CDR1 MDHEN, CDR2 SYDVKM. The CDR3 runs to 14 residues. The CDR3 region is CASSDTGRSDTQYF. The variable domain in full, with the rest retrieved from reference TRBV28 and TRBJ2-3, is DVKVTQSSRYLVKRTGEKVFLECVQDMDHENMFWYRQDPGLGLRLIYFSYDVKMKEKGDIPEGYSVSREKKERFSLILESASTNQTSMYLCASSDTGRSDTQYFGPGTRLTVL.

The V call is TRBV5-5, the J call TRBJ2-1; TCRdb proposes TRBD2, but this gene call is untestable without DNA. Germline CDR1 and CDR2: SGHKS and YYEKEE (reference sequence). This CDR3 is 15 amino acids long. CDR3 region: CASSLVGSANNEQFF. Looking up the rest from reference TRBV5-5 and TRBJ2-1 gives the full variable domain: DAGVTQSPTHLIKTRGQQVTLRCSPISGHKSVSWYQQVLGQGPQFIFQYYEKEERGRGNFPDRFSARQFPNYSSELNVNALLLGDSALYLCASSLVGSANNEQFFGPGTRLTVL.

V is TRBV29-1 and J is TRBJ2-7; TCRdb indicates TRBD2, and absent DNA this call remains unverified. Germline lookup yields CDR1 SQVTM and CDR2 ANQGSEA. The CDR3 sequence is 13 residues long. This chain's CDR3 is CSVLAESSYEQYF.

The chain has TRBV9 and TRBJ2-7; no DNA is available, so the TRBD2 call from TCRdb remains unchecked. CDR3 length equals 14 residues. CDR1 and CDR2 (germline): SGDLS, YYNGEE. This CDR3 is CASSAGGETYEQYF.